This TCR beta chain was retrieved from a study of Ad26.COV2.S vaccination and SARS-CoV-2 variants. Libraries were prepared by immunoSEQ multiplex PCR; TCRdb keeps only in-frame clonotypes and omits some of them. Of around 350,000 clones in the sample, roughly 85% were seen once. The treatment is: approximately 18 received Ad26.COV2.S at low or high dose, single or two shots; five or six received placebo; per-sample allocation not given. The investigators took samples on day 63 after the first vaccine or placebo injection. This clone occurred once. The clonotype was recovered from a person aged 18-60 years who received the Ad26.COV2.S COVID-19 vaccine or a placebo. This specimen consisted of peripheral blood, obtained in a trial of Ad26.COV2.S vaccine versus placebo.

DNA of the CDR3: TGTGCCAGCAGTCTCGACAGGGGGCGTGAAAAACTGTTTTTT. It is translated as CASSLDRGREKLFF. The J gene is TRBJ1-4, the V gene TRBV7-2; TRBD1 aligns across 10 bases. The CDR3 length is 14 residues. Germline CDR1 reads SGHTA; CDR2 reads FQGNSA. With 6 bases clipped from V and 7 bases from J, the junction kept 5 bases outside the gene matches.